The clone carrying this TCR beta chain has more than one count but fewer than ten. Its cognate antigen is unknown. Germline V lookup: CDR1 SEHNR, CDR2 FQNEAQ (reference sequence). This CDR3 is built from 15 residues. Trimming cost V 7 bases and J 4 bases, with 14 bases left between them. This record belongs to a study of early T cells in non-severe SARS-CoV-2 infection. Study-level information: The authors sequenced bulk RNA from unsorted whole blood, leaving chains unpaired.

General observations from the study: VDJdb matching favored anti-spike CD8 responses, missing private and CD4 specificities.

Unique molecular identifiers (one per individual cDNA molecule) were attached. TCRdb recomputed calls from the 5' RACE reads with MiXCR, one row per CDR3 protein. The sample includes 20,000 or so distinct CDR3 sequences, around 5% of them seen just once. What was sequenced was whole blood. The receptor comes from an adult who was a healthcare worker with PCR-confirmed SARS-CoV-2 infection or an uninfected control (not recorded which). This chain links TRBV7-9 with TRBJ2-6; perhaps TRBD1 as D (6 bases). In DNA, the CDR3 is TGTGCCAGCACCGTAGGGGGTCCCGGGGCCAACGTCCTGACTTTC. Protein: CASTVGGPGANVLTF.